A selection of T cell receptor beta chains follows, all from one sample in a study of blood T cell repertoires in COVID-19. TCRdb keeps only in-frame clones here, not all; method: immunoSEQ multiplex PCR. The sample holds 150,000 to 190,000 clones, 70% to 90% seen once. Sequences were obtained from peripheral blood. The receptors stem from a woman aged 55-69 years with COVID-19, enrolled during active disease. Both conserved end residues are part of each CDR3. D genes are given only for firm matches. Rows give clone size only sometimes, using once, few, many, or a class for an expanded clone.

>TRBJ1-1|TRBV5-6|.|TRBD1
TGTGCCAGCAGCGCGGGGGGACAGGGGGCACCGAACACTGAAGCTTTCTTT
CASSAGGQGAPNTEAFF
>TRBJ1-2|TRBV3-1/TRBV3-2|.|.
TGTGCCAGCAGCCAAGTCCGGGGGGGCCTGGGCTACACCTTC
CASSQVRGGLGYTF
>TRBJ1-3|TRBV19|once|.
TGTGCCAGTAGTCAAGAGTTGCGTAGAAGCTCTGGAAACACCATATATTTT
CASSQELRRSSGNTIYF
>TRBJ1-5|TRBV18|.|.
TGTGCCAGCTCACCACCAGGGTTTAGGGGTCAGCCCCAGCATTTT
CASSPPGFRGQPQHF
>TRBJ2-3|TRBV19|.|.
TGTGCCAGTAGTATGGGAGGGGGGACCGGAGATACGCAGTATTTT
CASSMGGGTGDTQYF
>TRBJ1-2|TRBV30|.|TRBD1
TGTGCCTGGAGTTCCCCAAACAGGGGCCCCTGGAGTGGCTACACCTTC
CAWSSPNRGPWSGYTF
>TRBJ1-1|TRBV7-2|few|.
TGTGCCAGCAGCTTAGCCCGGAGGAACACTGAAGCTTTCTTT
CASSLARRNTEAFF
>TRBJ2-1|TRBV27|.|TRBD2
TGTGCCAGCAGTCGATACGGGGGGGCCCTCCAAAACAATGAGCAGTTCTTC
CASSRYGGALQNNEQFF
>TRBJ2-1|TRBV6-4|.|TRBD2
TGTGCCAGCAGTGACTATGCGGGAGGGTCGTTCTTC
CASSDYAGGSFF
>TRBJ2-6|TRBV2|.|TRBD1
TGTGCCAGCCTTGGACAGGGGATTTTTGCTTCTGGGGCCAACGTCCTGACTTTC
CASLGQGIFASGANVLTF
>TRBJ1-6|TRBV2|.|TRBD1
TGTGCCAGCAGCGCCGACAGGGCTGGTTCACCCCTCCACTTT
CASSADRAGSPLHF
>TRBJ2-1|TRBV4-1|.|TRBD2
TGCGCCAGCAGCCAAGGCGGGAGCCCGGTCCCGTTCTTC
CASSQGGSPVPFF
>TRBJ1-6|TRBV10-3|.|TRBD1
TGTGCCATCAGTGGGACAGGGGATAATTCACCCCTCCACTTT
CAISGTGDNSPLHF
>TRBJ1-4|TRBV30|.|TRBD1
TGTGCCTGGAGCCCGGGACAGCCTTCAACTAATGAAAAACTGTTTTTT
CAWSPGQPSTNEKLFF
>TRBJ1-3|TRBV6-5|.|.
TGTGCCAGCAGTTACTCGAACGGTGGTGTGGTATATTTT
CASSYSNGGVVYF
>TRBJ1-3|TRBV15|.|.
TGTGCCACCAGCAGAGATTCGAGGACATTAAGCTCTGGAAACACCATATATTTT
CATSRDSRTLSSGNTIYF
>TRBJ1-2|TRBV5-1|.|TRBD1
TGCGCCAGCAGCTTATCAGGGGGCCTTAACTATGGCTACACCTTC
CASSLSGGLNYGYTF
>TRBJ1-5|TRBV6-1|.|TRBD1
TGTGCCAGCAGGGAAGGACAGGGGAGGAATCAGCCCCAGCATTTT
CASREGQGRNQPQHF
>TRBJ1-5|TRBV19|once|.
TGTGCCAGTAGTAACCAGGGTGGCAATCAGCCCCAGCATTTT
CASSNQGGNQPQHF
>TRBJ2-1|TRBV10-1|.|TRBD2
TGCGCCAGCAGTGGAGATAGCGGGGCCTACAATGAGCAGTTCTTC
CASSGDSGAYNEQFF
>TRBJ2-7|TRBV5-8|few|.
TGTGCCAGCAGCTTGGATACTGGGCAGGGGGAGGCCGAGCAGTACTTC
CASSLDTGQGEAEQYF
>TRBJ1-5|TRBV23-1|.|.
TGCGCCAGCAGTCATCGGGGACACGAAGATTATAGCAATCAGCCCCAGCATTTT
CASSHRGHEDYSNQPQHF
>TRBJ1-1|TRBV6-6|once|TRBD1
TGTGCCAGCAGTTACGGGACAGGGAGGACTGAAGCTTTCTTT
CASSYGTGRTEAFF
>TRBJ2-1|TRBV15|.|TRBD2
TGTGCCACCAGCCGAGAGGGACTAGCGGGACTAACCTACAATGAGCAGTTCTTC
CATSREGLAGLTYNEQFF
>TRBJ1-4|TRBV6-6|.|TRBD1
TGTGCCAGCAGCCCGGGACAGGGGGCGGAAAAACTGTTTTTT
CASSPGQGAEKLFF
>TRBJ2-7|TRBV29-1|.|.
TGCAGCGTCTTACAGGGAATCGCCTACGAGCAGTACTTC
CSVLQGIAYEQYF
>TRBJ2-3|TRBV18|once|.
TGTGCCAGCTCACCTACCCTAGGAGATACGCAGTATTTT
CASSPTLGDTQYF
>TRBJ2-3|TRBV9|.|.
TGTGCCAGCAGGGAGATGGCGGGGCTCGGCACAGATACGCAGTATTTT
CASREMAGLGTDTQYF
>TRBJ2-3|TRBV7-6|once|TRBD2
TGTGCCAGCAGGAGGACTAGCGGGGATACGCAGTATTTT
CASRRTSGDTQYF
>TRBJ1-4|TRBV7-6|.|.
TGTGCCAGCAGCTCTCAAGGGGGGGGTAATGAAAAACTGTTTTTT
CASSSQGGGNEKLFF
>TRBJ1-6|TRBV7-9|.|.
TGTGCCAGCAGCAAAAGCCGGGAACCTTTTTATAATTCACCCCTCCACTTT
CASSKSREPFYNSPLHF
>TRBJ1-6|TRBV3-1/TRBV3-2|.|TRBD1
TGTGCCAGCAGCCAACCCAGGGGGTCTAATTCACCCCTCCACTTT
CASSQPRGSNSPLHF
>TRBJ1-1|TRBV7-3|once|.
TGTGCCAGCAGCTTGACCGGGTGGACTGAAGCTTTCTTT
CASSLTGWTEAFF
>TRBJ1-2|TRBV5-1|.|.
TGCGCCAGCAGCTTAACGACTAATGGCTACACCTTC
CASSLTTNGYTF
>TRBJ2-7|TRBV5-1|.|.
TGCGCCAGCAGCCTTTTCGCGGGGGCGGCGGACGAGCAGTACTTC
CASSLFAGAADEQYF
>TRBJ1-6|TRBV5-6|.|.
TGTGCCAGCAGCTCGTATAATTCACCCCTCCACTTT
CASSSYNSPLHF
>TRBJ1-1|TRBV11-1|few|TRBD1
TGTGCCAGCAGCGAGGGACAGGGTGACACTGAAGCTTTCTTT
CASSEGQGDTEAFF
>TRBJ1-4|TRBV7-3|.|.
TGTGCCAGCAGCGTCTCAGGGGCCTCTAATGAAAAACTGTTTTTT
CASSVSGASNEKLFF
>TRBJ1-2|TRBV6-5|many|TRBD1
TGTGCCAGCAGTTACATCAGGACAGGGGGCGGCTATGGCTACACCTTC
CASSYIRTGGGYGYTF
>TRBJ1-2|TRBV27|.|TRBD1
TGTGCCAGCAGTCCAAGAACAGGGGGCAAGAACTATGGCTACACCTTC
CASSPRTGGKNYGYTF
>TRBJ1-6|TRBV19|.|.
TGTGCCAGTAGTTTTGGCGTCCCGGGTAATTCACCCCTCCACTTT
CASSFGVPGNSPLHF
>TRBJ1-5|TRBV6-5|few|.
TGTGCCAGCAGTTACTCGGCAGGGAGGAATCAGCCCCAGCATTTT
CASSYSAGRNQPQHF
>TRBJ1-1|TRBV19|.|TRBD1
TGTGCCAGTAGAGACTCTGGGACAGTCAACACTGAAGCTTTCTTT
CASRDSGTVNTEAFF
>TRBJ1-5|TRBV30|.|TRBD1
TGTGCCTGGAGTGCTCGGACAGGGACGGGGGGTGGCAATCAGCCCCAGCATTTT
CAWSARTGTGGGNQPQHF
>TRBJ1-4|TRBV6-5|.|.
TGTGCCAGCGGGTTGAGGATCCATGAAAAACTGTTTTTT
CASGLRIHEKLFF
>TRBJ2-3|TRBV9|once|.
TGTGCCAGGGCCCCTCTCAGGGATACGCAGTATTTT
CARAPLRDTQYF
>TRBJ1-1|TRBV2|.|.
TGTGCCAGCAGTGGAAGACAGAGAAGGGACACTGAAGCTTTCTTT
CASSGRQRRDTEAFF
>TRBJ1-4|TRBV3-1/TRBV3-2|.|TRBD1
TGTGCCAGCAGCCAGCGCAGGGGGGATAATGAAAAACTGTTTTTT
CASSQRRGDNEKLFF
>TRBJ2-7|TRBV5-1|once|.
TGCGCCAGCAGCTCCCTCGTTCCGGGACTCCCAATCGTCGAGCAGTACTTC
CASSSLVPGLPIVEQYF
>TRBJ1-3|TRBV7-9|.|.
TGTGCCAGCAGCCCTGGGACATCAAACACCATATATTTT
CASSPGTSNTIYF
>TRBJ2-6|TRBV18|.|.
TGTGCCAGCTCACCTCGCGCAGGGGGGAACTCTGGGGCCAACGTCCTGACTTTC
CASSPRAGGNSGANVLTF
>TRBJ2-1|TRBV11-2|.|TRBD2
TGTGCCAGCAGCGCGCAACTAGCGGGAGTTGAGCAGTTCTTC
CASSAQLAGVEQFF
>TRBJ1-3|TRBV6-6|.|TRBD1
TGTGCCACCGGCGACAGGGCTGGAAACACCATATATTTT
CATGDRAGNTIYF
>TRBJ2-2|TRBV29-1|.|.
TGCAGCGTGGGGCGGCAGGCGAACACCGGGGAGCTGTTTTTT
CSVGRQANTGELFF
>TRBJ1-6|TRBV2|.|.
TGTGCCAGCAGTGAAGCGCTTCCGGTAAACTCACCCCTCCACTTT
CASSEALPVNSPLHF
>TRBJ1-6|TRBV3-1/TRBV3-2|.|.
TGTGCCAGCAGCCAACGGGAAGTCGCCTATAATTCACCCCTCCACTTT
CASSQREVAYNSPLHF
>TRBJ1-1|TRBV6-5|.|TRBD1
TGTGCCAGCAGTTCCCACAGGGGTGGCAACACTGAAGCTTTCTTT
CASSSHRGGNTEAFF
>TRBJ2-3|TRBV4-2|.|TRBD2
TGTGCCAGCAGCCATCCAACCACTAGCGGTCGATCTAGCACAGATACGCAGTATTTT
CASSHPTTSGRSSTDTQYF
>TRBJ1-1|TRBV6-5|.|TRBD1
TGTGCCAGCGGACCGGGACAGGGGGAGAGCACTGAAGCTTTCTTT
CASGPGQGESTEAFF
>TRBJ2-7|TRBV20-1|.|.
TGCAGTGCTACAGGGCCCTACGAGCAGTACTTC
CSATGPYEQYF